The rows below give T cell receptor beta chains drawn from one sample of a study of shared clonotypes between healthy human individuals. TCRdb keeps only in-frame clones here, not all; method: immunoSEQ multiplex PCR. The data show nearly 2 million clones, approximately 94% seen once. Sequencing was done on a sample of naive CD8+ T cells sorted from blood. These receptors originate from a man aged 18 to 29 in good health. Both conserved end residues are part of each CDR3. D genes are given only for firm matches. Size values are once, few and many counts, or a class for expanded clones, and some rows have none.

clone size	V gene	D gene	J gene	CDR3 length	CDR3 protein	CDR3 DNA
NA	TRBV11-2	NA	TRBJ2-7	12	CASALVAHEQYF	TGTGCCAGCGCTTTAGTGGCCCACGAGCAGTACTTC
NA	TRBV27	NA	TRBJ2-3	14	CASSLGPSTDTQYF	TGTGCCAGCAGTTTGGGACCCAGCACAGATACGCAGTATTTT
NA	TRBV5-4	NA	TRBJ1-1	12	CASSPGGTEAFF	TGTGCCAGCAGTCCCGGGGGGACTGAAGCTTTCTTT
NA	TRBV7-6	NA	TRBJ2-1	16	CASSLAAQRASNEQFF	TGTGCCAGCAGCTTAGCGGCCCAGCGGGCATCCAATGAGCAGTTCTTC
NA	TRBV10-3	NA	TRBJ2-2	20	CAISEAVGRDMKTNTGELFF	TGTGCCATCAGTGAGGCTGTGGGACGCGATATGAAAACGAACACCGGGGAGCTGTTTTTT
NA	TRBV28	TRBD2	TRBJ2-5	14	CASSFSGGRETQYF	TGTGCCAGCAGTTTCTCGGGGGGGCGCGAGACCCAGTACTTC
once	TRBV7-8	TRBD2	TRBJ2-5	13	CASSRLAVQAQYF	TGTGCCAGCAGCCGTCTAGCGGTACAGGCCCAGTACTTC
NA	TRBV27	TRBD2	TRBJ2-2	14	CASSPRTSAVELFF	TGTGCCAGCAGTCCGCGGACTAGCGCGGTGGAGCTGTTTTTT
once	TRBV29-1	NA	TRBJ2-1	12	CSVEEVGVTRFF	TGCAGCGTTGAAGAAGTGGGCGTGACCCGGTTCTTC
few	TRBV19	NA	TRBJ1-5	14	CASSIVPPPQPQHF	TGTGCCAGTAGTATTGTGCCCCCTCCTCAGCCCCAGCATTTT
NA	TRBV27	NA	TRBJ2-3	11	CASITYDTQYF	TGTGCCAGCATTACTTATGATACGCAGTATTTT
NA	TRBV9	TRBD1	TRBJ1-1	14	CASSGSRGDTEAFF	TGTGCCAGCAGCGGTAGCAGGGGGGACACTGAAGCTTTCTTT
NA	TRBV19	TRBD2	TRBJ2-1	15	CASSIGASGSDEQFF	TGTGCCAGTAGTATTGGAGCTAGCGGGAGCGATGAGCAGTTCTTC
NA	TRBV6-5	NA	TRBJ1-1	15	CASSYSEGLNTEAFF	TGTGCCAGCAGTTACTCGGAGGGACTGAACACTGAAGCTTTCTTT
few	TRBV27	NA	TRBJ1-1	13	CASSLTLNTEAFF	TGTGCCAGCAGTTTAACTCTGAACACTGAAGCTTTCTTT
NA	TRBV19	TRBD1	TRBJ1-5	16	CASALLTGGVNQPQHF	TGTGCCAGTGCCCTTCTGACAGGGGGGGTAAATCAGCCCCAGCATTTT
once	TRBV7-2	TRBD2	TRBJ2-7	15	CASSSFSGSDYEQYF	TGTGCCAGCAGCTCCTTTAGCGGGAGCGACTACGAGCAGTACTTC
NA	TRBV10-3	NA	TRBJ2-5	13	CAIGGDTQETQYF	TGTGCCATCGGAGGGGACACCCAAGAGACCCAGTACTTC
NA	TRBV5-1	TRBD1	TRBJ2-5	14	CASSQTGGEETQYF	TGCGCCAGCAGCCAGACAGGGGGCGAGGAGACCCAGTACTTC
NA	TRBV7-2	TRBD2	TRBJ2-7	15	CASSPLAGGGYEQYF	TGTGCCAGCAGCCCCTTGGCGGGAGGAGGTTACGAGCAGTACTTC
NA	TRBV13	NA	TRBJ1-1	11	CASSLRQEAFF	TGTGCCAGCAGCCTCAGACAGGAAGCTTTCTTT
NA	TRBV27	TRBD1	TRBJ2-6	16	CASRSWDSSGANVLTF	TGTGCCAGCAGATCCTGGGACAGCTCTGGGGCCAACGTCCTGACTTTC
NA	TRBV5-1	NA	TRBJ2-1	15	CASSLAAGTYNEQFF	TGCGCCAGCAGCTTGGCGGCGGGGACCTACAATGAGCAGTTCTTC
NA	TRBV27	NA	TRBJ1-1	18	CASSPSVGQKILNTEAFF	TGTGCCAGCAGTCCATCGGTCGGACAGAAGATTTTGAACACTGAAGCTTTCTTT
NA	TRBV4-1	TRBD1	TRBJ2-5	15	CASSQTGTGEETQYF	TGCGCCAGCAGCCAAACCGGGACAGGGGAAGAGACCCAGTACTTC
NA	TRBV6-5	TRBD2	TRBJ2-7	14	CASSYRLAGNEQYF	TGTGCCAGCAGTTACCGGCTAGCGGGGAACGAGCAGTACTTC
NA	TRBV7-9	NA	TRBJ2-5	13	CASSWDDRETQYF	TGTGCCAGCAGTTGGGACGACCGGGAGACCCAGTACTTC
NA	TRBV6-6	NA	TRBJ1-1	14	CASKAEFMNTEAFF	TGTGCCAGCAAGGCAGAGTTCATGAACACTGAAGCTTTCTTT
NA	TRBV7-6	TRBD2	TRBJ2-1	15	CASSSGLAAYNEQFF	TGTGCCAGCAGCTCCGGACTAGCGGCTTACAATGAGCAGTTCTTC
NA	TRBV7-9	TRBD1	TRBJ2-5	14	CASSGGTDQETQYF	TGTGCCAGCAGCGGTGGGACAGACCAAGAGACCCAGTACTTC
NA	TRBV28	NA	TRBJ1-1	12	CASSLAGGEAFF	TGTGCCAGCAGTTTAGCTGGAGGTGAAGCTTTCTTT
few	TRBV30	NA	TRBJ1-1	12	CAWRRYGTEAFF	TGTGCCTGGAGACGTTATGGGACTGAAGCTTTCTTT
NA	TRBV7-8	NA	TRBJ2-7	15	CASSSSGADSYEQYF	TGTGCCAGCAGCTCCTCCGGGGCAGATTCCTACGAGCAGTACTTC
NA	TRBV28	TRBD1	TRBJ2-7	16	CASSTPDRGIRCEQYF	TGTGCCAGCAGTACACCGGACAGGGGGATCCGTTGCGAGCAGTACTTC
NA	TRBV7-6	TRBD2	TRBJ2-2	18	CASSSGLAVLMGTGELFF	TGTGCCAGCAGCTCGGGACTAGCGGTCCTCATGGGGACCGGGGAGCTGTTTTTT
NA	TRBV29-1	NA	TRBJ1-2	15	CSVEDLQELNYGYTF	TGCAGCGTTGAAGATCTCCAGGAGTTAAACTATGGCTACACCTTC
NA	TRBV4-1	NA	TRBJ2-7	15	CASSHRYRNSYEQYF	TGCGCCAGCAGCCATCGTTACAGGAACTCCTACGAGCAGTACTTC
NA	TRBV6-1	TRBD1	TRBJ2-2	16	CASSETGVGNTGELFF	TGTGCCAGCAGTGAAACAGGGGTCGGGAACACCGGGGAGCTGTTTTTT
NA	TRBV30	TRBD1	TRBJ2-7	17	CAWTTPSGQGPPLEQYF	TGTGCCTGGACCACCCCATCTGGACAGGGACCCCCTCTCGAGCAGTACTTC
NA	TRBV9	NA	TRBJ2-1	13	CASSADSYNEQFF	TGTGCCAGCAGCGCGGATAGTTACAATGAGCAGTTCTTC
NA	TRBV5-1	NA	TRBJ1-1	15	CASSLSGLPNTEAFF	TGCGCCAGCAGCTTATCGGGACTCCCGAACACTGAAGCTTTCTTT
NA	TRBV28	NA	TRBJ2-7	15	CASSQTQEGVYEQYF	TGTGCCAGCAGCCAAACTCAGGAAGGAGTCTACGAGCAGTACTTC
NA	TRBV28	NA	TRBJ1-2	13	CASSLRDYYGYTF	TGTGCCAGCAGTTTGCGGGATTATTATGGCTACACCTTC
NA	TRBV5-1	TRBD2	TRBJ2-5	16	CASSFGGGGALETQYF	TGCGCCAGCAGCTTTGGTGGCGGGGGGGCCTTGGAGACCCAGTACTTC
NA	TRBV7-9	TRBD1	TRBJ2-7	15	CASSLSPDRSYEQYF	TGTGCCAGCAGCTTATCCCCGGACAGGTCCTACGAGCAGTACTTC
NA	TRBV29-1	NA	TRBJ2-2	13	CSVEDIDTGELFF	TGCAGCGTTGAAGATATAGACACCGGGGAGCTGTTTTTT
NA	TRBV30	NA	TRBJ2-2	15	CAWEPGHMNTGELFF	TGTGCCTGGGAGCCGGGACACATGAACACCGGGGAGCTGTTTTTT
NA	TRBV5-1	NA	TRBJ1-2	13	CASSLDGFYGYTF	TGCGCCAGCAGCTTGGACGGATTCTATGGCTACACCTTC
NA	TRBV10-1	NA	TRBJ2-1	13	CASASGPYNEQFF	TGCGCCAGCGCGTCCGGGCCTTACAATGAGCAGTTCTTC